This is a list of T cell receptor beta chains from one sample in a study of CD8 T cells in ankylosing spondylitis. TCRdb fed the 5' RACE reads into MiXCR, producing one record per CDR3 protein. This sample yields approximately 180,000 distinct CDR3 sequences, of which around a sixth are seen a single time; about 4.3% belongs to the top ten. The sample comprised blood, either unsorted or a sorted T cell fraction (not recorded which). Receptor source: a male donor aged 10-30 years with ankylosing spondylitis or in good health (not recorded which). The CDR3 runs from the conserved cysteine through the conserved F or W. A D gene is named only where the DNA matches it firmly. Expanded clones are given a class, and other clones once, few, many or no size at all.

V gene	clone size	D gene	J gene	CDR3 DNA	CDR3 protein
TRBV12-3/TRBV12-4	many	-	TRBJ1-5	TGTGCCAGCAGATCCTCTTCTCGCAATCAGCCCCAGCATTTT	CASRSSSRNQPQHF
TRBV4-1	many	TRBD2	TRBJ2-5	TGCGCCAGCAGCCCAGTTAACATGGGACTATCAATCCAAGAGACCCAGTACTTC	CASSPVNMGLSIQETQYF
TRBV29-1	many	-	TRBJ1-3	TGCAGCGCCGGAGGCCGTGGAAACACCATATATTTT	CSAGGRGNTIYF
TRBV7-2	-	-	TRBJ2-7	TGTGCCAGCAGCGCCGGGGTGTCCTACGAGCAGTACTTC	CASSAGVSYEQYF
TRBV27	many	-	TRBJ2-6	TGTGCCAGCAGAGTAGGGGACTCTGGGGCCAACGTCCTGACTTTC	CASRVGDSGANVLTF
TRBV12-3/TRBV12-4	many	-	TRBJ2-7	TGTGCCAGCAGTTTAGGGCCCAGGGGCGAGCAGTACTTC	CASSLGPRGEQYF
TRBV25-1	-	TRBD1	TRBJ1-1	TGTGCCAGCAGTGGGGACAGTGAAGCTTTCTTT	CASSGDSEAFF
TRBV6-6	-	-	TRBJ2-2	TGTGCCAGCAGTCCCCAGGGACTCCGGGAGCTGTTTTTT	CASSPQGLRELFF
TRBV4-3	many	-	TRBJ2-1	TGCGCCAGCAGCCAAGAGAGAAACTCCTACAATGAGCAGTTCTTC	CASSQERNSYNEQFF
TRBV6-4	many	TRBD2	TRBJ2-2	TGTGCCAGCAGTGTTCTAGCGGGAGAATCGATCGGGGAGCTGTTTTTT	CASSVLAGESIGELFF
TRBV5-5	many	TRBD2	TRBJ2-1	TGTGCCAGCAGCTCCCCGGGAGGACCGTATGAGCAGTTCTTC	CASSSPGGPYEQFF